The 11 T cell receptor beta chains below come from one sample, sequenced in a study of blood T cell repertoires in COVID-19. Libraries were prepared by immunoSEQ multiplex PCR; TCRdb keeps only in-frame clonotypes and omits some of them. Here the sample spans a few hundred thousand clones, 70% to 90% being singletons. Sequences were obtained from peripheral blood. Source of these receptors: a man aged 18-30 years with COVID-19, enrolled during active disease.

The V gene is TRBV6-6, the J gene TRBJ2-5; 7 nucleotides agree with TRBD1. Germline-derived CDR1 and CDR2 are MNHNY and SVGAGI (reference sequence). The CDR3 totals 15 residues. V shed 5 bases and J 1 base; nucleotides not matched to a gene: 7. The CDR3 loop reads CASSPLDRAQETQYF. Here the CDR3 DNA reads TGTGCCAGCAGTCCCCTAGACAGGGCCCAAGAGACCCAGTACTTC.

The chain carries TRBV3-1 (or the pseudogene TRBV3-2) and TRBJ2-6, with 8 bases fitting TRBD2. The trim removed 5 bases at V and 0 bases at J, leaving 0 bases unmatched. In germline, CDR1 is LGHDT, CDR2 YNNKEL (reference sequence). The CDR3 loop spans 15 amino acids. DNA of the CDR3: TGTGCCAGCAGCGGGACTAGCTCTGGGGCCAACGTCCTGACTTTC. This translates into CASSGTSSGANVLTF.

J is TRBJ2-7 and V is TRBV11-2; 13 bases line up with TRBD2. V dropped 5 bases and J dropped 5; count of bases not matched to a gene: 9. CDR1 SGHAT and CDR2 FQNNGV come from the germline V gene. There are 16 residues in the CDR3. The CDR3 nucleotides are TGTGCCAGCAGCCCGGGGACTAGCGGGAACTCAGACGAGCAGTACTTC. Encoded protein: CASSPGTSGNSDEQYF.

CDR3 residues: CSVWDRDTEAFF. CDR3 bases: TGCAGCGTGTGGGACAGAGACACTGAAGCTTTCTTT. The chain carries TRBV29-1 and TRBJ1-1, with 7 bases fitting TRBD1. The CDR3 runs to 12 residues. From germline, CDR1 is SQVTM and CDR2 ANQGSEA. V gave up 6 bases and J gave up 3 bases; unmatched junction bases: 4.

This sequence joins TRBV9 and TRBJ1-2; 8 nucleotides match TRBD1. In germline, CDR1 is SGDLS, CDR2 YYNGEE. The CDR3 consists of 16 residues. V gave up 3 bases and J gave up 3 bases; unmatched junction bases: 10. The CDR3 sequence is CASSDSDRGHYYGYTF. The DNA for the CDR3 is TGTGCCAGCAGCGACTCAGACAGGGGACATTACTATGGCTACACCTTC.

This clone has only one observation. The chain employs TRBV2 and TRBJ1-5; D is uncertain. Trimming pared 3 bases from V and 6 bases from J, leaving 12 bases between. CDR3 size: 14 residues. The germline gives CDR1 SNHLY, CDR2 FYNNEI. CDR3 residues: CASSDREAVQPQHF. The CDR3 bases are TGTGCCAGCAGTGACAGAGAAGCGGTTCAGCCCCAGCATTTT. Full variable domain (missing parts from reference TRBV2 and TRBJ1-5): EPEVTQTPSHQVTQMGQEVILRCVPISNHLYFYWYRQILGQKVEFLVSFYNNEISEKSEIFDDQFSVERPDGSNFTLKIRSTKLEDSAMYFCASSDREAVQPQHFGDGTRLSIL.

V usage is TRBV5-1 and J usage is TRBJ2-7, with a weak D call TRBD2 (6 bases). The CDR3 has 14 residues. V was clipped by 2 bases and J by 6 bases, with 15 bases between them. Germline CDR1 is SGHRS and CDR2 is YFSETQ. CDR3 amino acids: CASSFGGDGREQYF. CDR3 bases: TGCGCCAGCAGCTTCGGGGGAGATGGTCGCGAGCAGTACTTC.

V gene TRBV19 combines with J gene TRBJ1-2; 9 bases map to TRBD1. CDR3 length equals 15 residues. The V segment lost 5 bases and the J segment 5 bases; nucleotides outside the gene matches: 9. The germline gives CDR1 LNHDA, CDR2 SQIVND (reference sequence). This CDR3 reads CASSFSGTGIYGYTF. The CDR3 coding sequence is TGTGCCAGTAGTTTCTCCGGGACAGGGATATATGGCTACACCTTC.

V and J are TRBV21-1 and TRBJ2-5; the DNA was not compared with TRBD2, the D call given in the table. TRBV21-1 represents a pseudogene. The CDR3 consists of 15 residues. CDR3 nucleotides: TGTGCCAGCAGCAAACTAGCGGGGGGGTTGGAGACCCAGTACTTC. Amino acids: CASSKLAGGLETQYF.

V and J are TRBV21-1 and TRBJ2-7; TRBD1 was called by the table and not checked on the DNA. TRBV21-1 is deemed a pseudogene. The CDR3 loop spans 14 amino acids. The CDR3 is CASSKNRDPLEQYF. Written as DNA, the CDR3 is TGTGCCAGCAGCAAAAACAGGGACCCTCTCGAGCAGTACTTC.

The V and J genes are TRBV5-1 and TRBJ2-7, with D tentatively TRBD1 (6 bases). Germline V gene sequence: CDR1 SGHRS, CDR2 YFSETQ. This CDR3 spans 14 amino acids. Trimming removed 0 bases at V and 3 bases at J, with 10 bases between. CDR3: CASSLAQGDYEQYF. Written as DNA, the CDR3 is TGCGCCAGCAGCTTGGCACAGGGTGACTACGAGCAGTACTTC. Full variable domain (missing parts from reference TRBV5-1 and TRBJ2-7): KAGVTQTPRYLIKTRGQQVTLSCSPISGHRSVSWYQQTPGQGLQFLFEYFSETQRNKGNFPGRFSGRQFSNSRSEMNVSTLELGDSALYLCASSLAQGDYEQYFGPGTRLTVT.